This T cell receptor (beta chain) was found in a study of cytomegalovirus exposure and HLA in healthy donors. Overall study results and limits: The study designated roughly 160 TCR beta chains cytomegalovirus-associated. In all likelihood, a cluster of highly shared sequence variants was a sequencing artifact. In a later analysis, HLA-associated TCR beta chains were more clonally expanded than equally common others.

V lost 2 bases, J lost 5 bases, and 15 bases lay in between. The length of the CDR3 is 15 residues. Germline V gene data show CDR1 as MNHNY and CDR2 as SVGAGI (reference sequence). Nominally healthy donors were sampled, though unrecorded immune exposures were likely. The primer mix had 60 Vbeta and 13 Jbeta primers. The repertoire was sequenced with immunoSEQ multiplex PCR; TCRdb's copy has only in-frame clones and lacks some. The table records more than 100,000 clones, 75% to 80% of them present only once. This clone was detected only a few times. Antigen specificity is unknown. The receptor was isolated from a woman aged 25 to 39 in good health and CMV-seropositive. The chain recombines TRBV6-6 with TRBJ1-1, with D hard to call. Sequenced input: PBMCs. The CDR3 DNA sequence: TGTGCCAGCAGTTACAGCGGGGATCCATGGACTGAAGCTTTCTTT. Residues: CASSYSGDPWTEAFF.